This T cell receptor beta chain was profiled in a study of cytomegalovirus exposure and HLA in healthy donors. Study results and limitations: Some TCR beta chains (more than 150 of them) were listed as cytomegalovirus-associated. Excluded: some indistinguishable V segments such as TRBV6-2 and TRBV6-3. DRB1 had the most TCR associations and HLA-C the fewest, a later analysis found, with rates varying by HLA locus.

A note on this clone: The antigen remains unidentified.

The primer mix had 60 Vbeta and 13 Jbeta primers. The data were produced by immunoSEQ multiplex PCR, yet TCRdb's version contains in-frame clones alone and is incomplete. The sample records 100,000 or so clones, roughly three quarters being singletons. V gave up 1 base and J gave up 2 bases, with 19 bases separating them. CDR3 length: 18 residues. Per the germline V gene, CDR1 is MNHEY and CDR2 is SMNVEV (reference sequence). The material sequenced was PBMCs. The gene calls are TRBV27 and TRBJ2-3; TRBD2 might be the D (6 bases). The sequence came from a man aged 30 to 45 in good health and CMV-seronegative. CDR3 sequence reads: CASSLYWGRPRHTDTQYF. The CDR3 nucleotides are TGTGCCAGCAGTTTATATTGGGGGAGGCCCAGACACACAGATACGCAGTATTTT.